This TCR beta chain was profiled in a study of CD8+CD57+ T cells in acquired aplastic anemia. Study-level background: Mean DNA quantity obtained from sorted CD4+ and CD8+ cells was about 3.2 ug.

Germline loops: CDR1 SGHAT, CDR2 FQNNGV. The CDR3 runs 13 residues. V was trimmed by 1 base and J by 7 bases, leaving 10 bases between them. Points on this clonotype: Its cognate antigen is unknown. A much larger clone differs from this one at a single base, so this may be a read error.

Study results and caveats: A set of around 30 CD8+ CDR3 sequences was shared between patients and controls, and these sequences appeared highly expressed in patients.

TCR beta VDJ combinations and CDR3 sequences were profiled from genomic DNA. From the reads, TCRdb called clonotypes with MiXCR, one entry per CDR3 protein. The sample has over 150,000 distinct CDR3 sequences, about 48% seen once; the top ten hold about 12%. Whoever was chosen for sequencing had shown CD8+CD57+ cell expansion by flow cytometry. Sequencing input: sorted CD4+, CD8+, or CD8+CD57+ T cells (not recorded which) from PBMCs. The chain uses TRBV11-2 and TRBJ1-1; tentative D call: TRBD1 (5 bases). This clonotype originated in a human donor with aplastic anemia. The CDR3 coding sequence is TGTGCCAGCAGCTTAGGGAGGGGTATTGAAGCTTTCTTT. It translates to CASSLGRGIEAFF.